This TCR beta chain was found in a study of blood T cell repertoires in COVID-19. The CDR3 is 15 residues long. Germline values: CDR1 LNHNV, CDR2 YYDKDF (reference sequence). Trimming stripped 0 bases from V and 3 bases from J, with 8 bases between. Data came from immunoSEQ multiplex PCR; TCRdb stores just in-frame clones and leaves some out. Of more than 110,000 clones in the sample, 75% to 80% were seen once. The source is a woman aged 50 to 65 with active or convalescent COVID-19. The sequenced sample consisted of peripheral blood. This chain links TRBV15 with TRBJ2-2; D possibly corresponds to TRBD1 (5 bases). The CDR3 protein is CATSRDATDTGELFF. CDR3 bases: TGTGCCACCAGCAGAGATGCGACAGACACCGGGGAGCTGTTTTTT.